These T cell receptor beta chains were read from a single sample in a study of PD-L1 blockade in urothelial cancer. Produced via immunoSEQ multiplex PCR; TCRdb's table is partial and in-frame only. Counted here are about 53,000 clones, roughly nine tenths occurring once; the ten biggest clones make up approximately 14%. The sequencing here drew on PBMCs, taken around atezolizumab (anti-PD-L1) treatment. These receptors were taken from an older woman with urothelial cancer. Each CDR3 is given with its conserved first and last residue. Fields, in order: CDR3 DNA, CDR3 protein, V gene, D gene, clone size, J gene. D genes are given only for firm matches. Expanded clones are given a class, and other clones once, few, many or no size at all.

TGTGCCACCAAGGACAGGCACAACTATAATTCACCCCTCCACTTT	CATKDRHNYNSPLHF	TRBV19	TRBD1	-	TRBJ1-6
TGTGCCAGCAGCCAAGTCGAGTCGGGGAGCTCCTACAATGAGCAGTTCTTC	CASSQVESGSSYNEQFF	TRBV4-2	-	-	TRBJ2-1
TGTGCCAGCAGTGTAGGGACATATAACACTGAAGCTTTCTTT	CASSVGTYNTEAFF	TRBV28	-	-	TRBJ1-1
TGTGCCAGCAGCCCGACAGGAAACATGAACACTGAAGCTTTCTTT	CASSPTGNMNTEAFF	TRBV6-1	-	-	TRBJ1-1
TGTGCCAGCGCCACGGGGACAGGACTATACGAGCAGTACTTC	CASATGTGLYEQYF	TRBV5-6	TRBD1	-	TRBJ2-7
TGTGCCAGCAGCCTAGGGACTAGCGGGGAGACCCAGTACTTC	CASSLGTSGETQYF	TRBV7-2	TRBD2	-	TRBJ2-5
TGTGCCAGCAGCTTCCCCGGGACAGGGGTGAATGAGCAGTTCTTC	CASSFPGTGVNEQFF	TRBV5-8	TRBD1	-	TRBJ2-1
TGTGCCAGTAGTGAACAGGGGGCGGATACGCAGTATTTT	CASSEQGADTQYF	TRBV19	TRBD1	-	TRBJ2-3
TGTGCCAGTAGCCACAGGGGAAGGAACACTGAAGCTTTCTTT	CASSHRGRNTEAFF	TRBV19	TRBD1	-	TRBJ1-1
TGTGCCAGCAGCCAGATGACTAGCGGGGGTCAGAATACGCAGTATTTT	CASSQMTSGGQNTQYF	TRBV4-2	TRBD2	-	TRBJ2-3
TGTGCCAGCAGTCCAGGGGCGGTCTACGAGCAGTACTTC	CASSPGAVYEQYF	TRBV28	-	-	TRBJ2-7
TGTGCCAGCAGCCAAGTAGGGAGGGATCTACTCTACGAGCAGTACTTC	CASSQVGRDLLYEQYF	TRBV4-2	TRBD2	-	TRBJ2-7
TGTGCCATCAGGAGGGGTACTAGCGGGCCCAGCTCCTACGAGCAGTACTTC	CAIRRGTSGPSSYEQYF	TRBV10-3	TRBD2	-	TRBJ2-7
TGTGCCAGCAGGAGCGGGAGGGCCCTCGGTGAGCAGTTCTTC	CASRSGRALGEQFF	TRBV7-9	TRBD2	-	TRBJ2-1
TGTGCCAGTAGCTGGACTAGCGGGTCAGGAGGGATTACAGATACGCAGTATTTT	CASSWTSGSGGITDTQYF	TRBV19	TRBD2	-	TRBJ2-3
TGTGCCACGACCGTGTTAGCGGGCAATGAGCAGTTCTTC	CATTVLAGNEQFF	TRBV6-5	TRBD2	-	TRBJ2-1
TGTGCCAGCAGAGAACCTAGCGGGGGAGACTACAATGAGCAGTTCTTC	CASREPSGGDYNEQFF	TRBV27	TRBD2	-	TRBJ2-1
TGCAGTGCTAGCCTCACAGTTGAGCAGTACTTC	CSASLTVEQYF	TRBV20-1	-	few	TRBJ2-7
TGTGCCAGCAGCTCAGGCGTGGGGCGCTACGAGCAGTACTTC	CASSSGVGRYEQYF	TRBV9	-	once	TRBJ2-7
TGTGCCAGCAGCGTAGGACGGGACTACGAGCAGTACTTC	CASSVGRDYEQYF	TRBV9	-	-	TRBJ2-7
TGCAGCGTTGTGGGTGCGGCGGAAGCTTTCTTT	CSVVGAAEAFF	TRBV29-1	-	once	TRBJ1-1
TGTGCCAGCAGCTTAGCGAGATGGACAGGGCGTAACGAGCAGTACTTC	CASSLARWTGRNEQYF	TRBV7-8	TRBD1	-	TRBJ2-7
TGTGCCAGCAACAATGGGGGGGACGCCAATCAGCCCCAGCATTTT	CASNNGGDANQPQHF	TRBV19	-	-	TRBJ1-5
TGCGCCAGCAGCCAAGTCGCCCTAAGCACAGATACGCAGTATTTT	CASSQVALSTDTQYF	TRBV4-1	-	-	TRBJ2-3
TGTGCCAGCAGCCAGCGGGTCACCGGGGAGCTGTTTTTT	CASSQRVTGELFF	TRBV27	-	-	TRBJ2-2
TGTGCCAGCAGTGCCAGGAACGTGAACTGGGTGACGAACACCGGGGAGCTGTTTTTT	CASSARNVNWVTNTGELFF	TRBV14	-	-	TRBJ2-2
TGTGCCAGCAGCTCCCGGGACTCCTCCTACGAGCAGTACTTC	CASSSRDSSYEQYF	TRBV7-6	-	-	TRBJ2-7
TGTGCCAGCAGCTTAATGGGGGGGGCCCTCCACTTT	CASSLMGGALHF	TRBV7-2	-	-	TRBJ1-6
TGTGCCAGCAGCTTAGCCGGGACTGGAAAGCAGTTCTTC	CASSLAGTGKQFF	TRBV7-2	-	-	TRBJ2-1
TGCGCCAGCAGCCAATCCGGGACAGGGGTCTACGAGCAGTACTTC	CASSQSGTGVYEQYF	TRBV4-3	TRBD1	-	TRBJ2-7
TGTGCCAGCAGCCAACTAAGAGGGATTGCCAATACTAACTATGGCTACACCTTC	CASSQLRGIANTNYGYTF	TRBV14	-	-	TRBJ1-2
TGTGCCAGCAGTGCCCGGGACAGGGGCTCGGAGACCCAGTACTTC	CASSARDRGSETQYF	TRBV28	TRBD1	-	TRBJ2-5
TGTGCCAGCAGTGCGCCAGGGTTGGCAGACTACGAGCAGTACTTC	CASSAPGLADYEQYF	TRBV6-6	-	-	TRBJ2-7
TGTGCCAGCAGCTTAGAGAACAGGGGGTACGAGCAGTACTTC	CASSLENRGYEQYF	TRBV11-3	TRBD1	-	TRBJ2-7
TGTGCCAGCAGCCCGGGCACAGATACGCAGTATTTT	CASSPGTDTQYF	TRBV11-3	-	-	TRBJ2-3
TGCGCCAGCAGCGGGCGAGAGTGGACTGAAGCTTTCTTT	CASSGREWTEAFF	TRBV5-1	-	-	TRBJ1-1
TGTGCCAGCAGCTTAGTCGCCAAGCACACTGAAGCTTTCTTT	CASSLVAKHTEAFF	TRBV7-2	-	-	TRBJ1-1
TGTGCCAGCAGGAAGACAGGGTTTGGCTACACCTTC	CASRKTGFGYTF	TRBV25-1	TRBD1	-	TRBJ1-2
TGCGCCAGCAGCGTTCAGGGCTACGAGCAGTACTTC	CASSVQGYEQYF	TRBV5-1	-	-	TRBJ2-7
TGTGCCAGCAATGCCCTGGGGACAGGGGAATCATATTACGAGCAGTACTTC	CASNALGTGESYYEQYF	TRBV28	TRBD1	-	TRBJ2-7
TGCAGCGCTTTGACTAGCGGGTCTCTTTCAGATACGCAGTATTTT	CSALTSGSLSDTQYF	TRBV29-1	TRBD2	-	TRBJ2-3
TGTGCCAGCAGTGAGTACAGCCCGGCTGCTTTCTTT	CASSEYSPAAFF	TRBV2	-	-	TRBJ1-1
TGTGCCAGCAGTTTCCTAACCTCTGGAAACACCATATATTTT	CASSFLTSGNTIYF	TRBV28	-	-	TRBJ1-3
TGCGCCAGCAGGACAGGTGGAAACACCATATATTTT	CASRTGGNTIYF	TRBV10-2	-	-	TRBJ1-3
TGTGCCAGCAGCCTCCAGGGACACCAATACGAGCAGTACTTC	CASSLQGHQYEQYF	TRBV7-6	-	-	TRBJ2-7
TGTGCCAGCAGTTTGATCGGGTTTGACTATGGCTACACCTTC	CASSLIGFDYGYTF	TRBV28	-	-	TRBJ1-2
TGCGCCAGCAGCCACGTACATGGACAGGGGGTGGGTGGCTACACCTTC	CASSHVHGQGVGGYTF	TRBV4-3	TRBD1	few	TRBJ1-2
TGTGCCAGCAGTAGCCGGGGCTACGAGCAGTACTTC	CASSSRGYEQYF	TRBV21-1	-	-	TRBJ2-7
TGTGCCAGCAGCTTATGGACAGTTTATGATGGCTACACCTTC	CASSLWTVYDGYTF	TRBV13	-	medium-sized	TRBJ1-2
TGTGCCACTTCTCGCCCCGCGAATCAGCCCCAGCATTTT	CATSRPANQPQHF	TRBV19	-	-	TRBJ1-5